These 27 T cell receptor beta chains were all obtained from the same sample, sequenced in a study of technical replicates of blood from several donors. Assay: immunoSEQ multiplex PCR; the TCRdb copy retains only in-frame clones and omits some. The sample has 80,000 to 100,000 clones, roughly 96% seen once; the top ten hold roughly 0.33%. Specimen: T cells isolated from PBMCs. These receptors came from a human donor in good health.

The CDR3 spells CASIFIDRVNTGELFF. CDR3 in DNA: TGTGCCAGCATCTTTATCGACAGGGTAAACACCGGGGAGCTGTTTTTT. The chain couples TRBV7-9 to TRBJ2-2; 7 nucleotides line up with TRBD1. Per the germline V gene, CDR1 is SEHNR and CDR2 is FQNEAQ (reference sequence). J gave up 2 bases and V 7 bases, and 10 bases lay outside the gene matches. The CDR3 sequence is 16 residues long.

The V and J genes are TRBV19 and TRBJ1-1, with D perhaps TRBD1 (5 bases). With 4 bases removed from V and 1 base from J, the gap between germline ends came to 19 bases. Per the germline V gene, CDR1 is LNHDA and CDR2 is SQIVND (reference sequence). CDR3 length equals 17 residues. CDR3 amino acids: CASSKRFGNTGNTEAFF. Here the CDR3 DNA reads TGTGCCAGTAGTAAAAGGTTTGGGAACACAGGGAACACTGAAGCTTTCTTT.

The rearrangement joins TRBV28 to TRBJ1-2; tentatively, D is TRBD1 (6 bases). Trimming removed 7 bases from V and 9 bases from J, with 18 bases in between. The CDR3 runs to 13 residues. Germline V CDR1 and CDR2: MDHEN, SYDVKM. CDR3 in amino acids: CASIQLTGGSYTF. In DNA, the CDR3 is TGTGCCAGCATCCAGTTGACAGGAGGTAGCTACACCTTC.

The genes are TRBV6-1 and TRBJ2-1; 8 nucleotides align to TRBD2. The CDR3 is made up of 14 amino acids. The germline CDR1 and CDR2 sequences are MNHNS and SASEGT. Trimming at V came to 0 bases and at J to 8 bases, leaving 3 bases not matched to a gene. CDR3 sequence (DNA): TGTGCCAGCAGTGAAGCGAGCGGGAGCTATGAGCAGTTCTTC. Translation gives CASSEASGSYEQFF.

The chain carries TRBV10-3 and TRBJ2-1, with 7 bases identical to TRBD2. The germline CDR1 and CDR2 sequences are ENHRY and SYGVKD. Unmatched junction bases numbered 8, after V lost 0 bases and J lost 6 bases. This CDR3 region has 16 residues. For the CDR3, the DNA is TGTGCCATCAGTGAGTCAGCTAGCGGAGAACGCAATGAGCAGTTCTTC. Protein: CAISESASGERNEQFF.

Here the CDR3 DNA reads TGTGCCAGCAGCTTAGGACGGGGGGATACGCAGTATTTT. Translation: CASSLGRGDTQYF. The V and J genes are TRBV5-6 and TRBJ2-3; D is possibly TRBD2 (6 bases). V lost 2 bases and J 6 bases, leaving 10 bases between the germline ends. Per the germline V gene, CDR1 is SGHDT and CDR2 is YYEEEE. CDR3 length equals 13 residues.

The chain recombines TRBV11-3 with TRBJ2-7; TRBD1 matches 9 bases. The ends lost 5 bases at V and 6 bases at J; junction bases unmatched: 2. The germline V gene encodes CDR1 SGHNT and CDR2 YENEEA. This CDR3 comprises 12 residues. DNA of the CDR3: TGTGCCAGCAGCCCGGGACAGGGCGAGCAGTACTTC. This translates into CASSPGQGEQYF.

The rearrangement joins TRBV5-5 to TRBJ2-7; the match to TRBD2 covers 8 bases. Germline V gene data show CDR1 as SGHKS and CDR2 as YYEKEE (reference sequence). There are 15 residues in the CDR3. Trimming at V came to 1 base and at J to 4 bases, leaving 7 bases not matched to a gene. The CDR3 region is CASSLLGLGDYEQYF. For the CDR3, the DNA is TGTGCCAGCAGCTTGTTGGGACTAGGCGATTACGAGCAGTACTTC.

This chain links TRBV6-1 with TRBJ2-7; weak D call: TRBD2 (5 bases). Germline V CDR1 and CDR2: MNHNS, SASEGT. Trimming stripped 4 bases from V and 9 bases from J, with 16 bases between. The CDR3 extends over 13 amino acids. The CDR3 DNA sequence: TGTGCCAGCAGTGCCCCGGGGATCCTCGGGCAGTACTTC. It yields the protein CASSAPGILGQYF.

CDR3 protein: CASSLLWASTYEQYF. DNA of the CDR3: TGTGCCAGCAGCTTATTATGGGCTTCTACCTACGAGCAGTACTTC. V usage is TRBV7-6 and J usage is TRBJ2-7, with D unresolved. Germline-derived CDR1 and CDR2 are SGHVS and FNYEAQ. This CDR3 has 15 amino acids. The V and J ends lost 2 bases and 2 bases respectively, with 13 bases between them.

The CDR3 sequence: CASSDQTSGSQNEQFF. The CDR3 nucleotides read TGTGCCAGCAGCGATCAGACTAGCGGGAGTCAAAATGAGCAGTTCTTC. The chain has TRBV5-6 and TRBJ2-1; 12 bases map to TRBD2. This CDR3 comprises 16 residues. With 4 bases clipped from V and 7 bases from J, the junction kept 9 bases outside the gene matches. Germline lookup yields CDR1 SGHDT and CDR2 YYEEEE.

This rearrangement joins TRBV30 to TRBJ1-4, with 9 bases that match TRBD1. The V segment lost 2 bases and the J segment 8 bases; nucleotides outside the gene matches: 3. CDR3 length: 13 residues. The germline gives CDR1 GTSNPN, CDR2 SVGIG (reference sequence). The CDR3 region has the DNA TGTGCCTGGAGTCCCGACAGGGGGGAAAAACTGTTTTTT. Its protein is CAWSPDRGEKLFF.

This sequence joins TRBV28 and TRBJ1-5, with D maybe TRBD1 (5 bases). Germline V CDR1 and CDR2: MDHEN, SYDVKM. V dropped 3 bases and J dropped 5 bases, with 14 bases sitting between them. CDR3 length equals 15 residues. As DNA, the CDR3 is TGTGCCAGCAGTTTCCCGGGGGGGAGCTATCAGCCCCAGCATTTT. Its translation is CASSFPGGSYQPQHF.

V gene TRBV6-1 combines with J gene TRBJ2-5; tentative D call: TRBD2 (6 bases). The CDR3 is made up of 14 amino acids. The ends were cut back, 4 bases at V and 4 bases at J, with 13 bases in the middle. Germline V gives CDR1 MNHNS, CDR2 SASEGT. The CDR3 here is CASSAWTIGETQYF. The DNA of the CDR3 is TGTGCCAGCAGTGCCTGGACTATAGGAGAGACCCAGTACTTC.

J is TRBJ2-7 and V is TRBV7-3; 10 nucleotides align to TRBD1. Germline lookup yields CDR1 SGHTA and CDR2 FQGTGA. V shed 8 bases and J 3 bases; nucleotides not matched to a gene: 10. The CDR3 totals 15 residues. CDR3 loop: CASGYRDRGSYEQYF. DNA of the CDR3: TGTGCCAGCGGATACCGGGACAGGGGTAGCTACGAGCAGTACTTC.

This CDR3 reads CASSPGQGAYEQYF. CDR3 nucleotides: TGCGCCAGCAGCCCTGGCCAGGGCGCCTACGAGCAGTACTTC. The chain is built from TRBV4-3 and TRBJ2-7, with D possibly being TRBD1 (5 bases). The CDR3 is 14 amino acids. The V gene lost 4 bases and the J gene lost 2 bases, with 12 bases spanning the gap. Germline CDR1 and CDR2: LGHNA and YSLEER.

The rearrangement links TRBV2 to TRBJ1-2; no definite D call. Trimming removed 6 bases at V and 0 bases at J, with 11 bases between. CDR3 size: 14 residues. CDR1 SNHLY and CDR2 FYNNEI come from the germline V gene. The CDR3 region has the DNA TGTGCCAGCAGCCTATACGTAGCTAACTATGGCTACACCTTC. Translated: CASSLYVANYGYTF.

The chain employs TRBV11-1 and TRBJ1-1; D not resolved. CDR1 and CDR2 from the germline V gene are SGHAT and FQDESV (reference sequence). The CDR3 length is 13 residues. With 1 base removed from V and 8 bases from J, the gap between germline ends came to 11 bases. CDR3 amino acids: CASSLDRTGEAFF. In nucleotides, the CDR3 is TGTGCCAGCAGCTTAGATCGGACGGGAGAAGCTTTCTTT.

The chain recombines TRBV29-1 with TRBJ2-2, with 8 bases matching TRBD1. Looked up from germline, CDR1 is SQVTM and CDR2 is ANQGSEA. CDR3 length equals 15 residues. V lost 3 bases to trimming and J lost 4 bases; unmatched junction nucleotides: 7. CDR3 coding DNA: TGCAGCGTTGAGGCAGGGGGCGCCGGCACCGGGGAGCTGTTTTTT. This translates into CSVEAGGAGTGELFF.

CDR3: CASSLAKNIQYF. DNA of the CDR3: TGTGCCAGCAGTCTAGCCAAAAACATTCAGTACTTC. The V call is TRBV6-6, the J call TRBJ2-4, with D hard to call. Germline CDR1 reads MNHNY; CDR2 reads SVGAGI (reference sequence). This CDR3 has 12 residues. V was clipped by 5 bases and J by 0 bases, with 2 bases between them.

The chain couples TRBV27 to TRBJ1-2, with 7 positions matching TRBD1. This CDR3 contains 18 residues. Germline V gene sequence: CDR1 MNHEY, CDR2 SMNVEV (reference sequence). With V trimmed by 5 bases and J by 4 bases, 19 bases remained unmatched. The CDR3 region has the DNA TGTGCCAGCAGTCCACACTTACTGATCGGACAGGACAGCTATGGCTACACCTTC. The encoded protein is CASSPHLLIGQDSYGYTF.

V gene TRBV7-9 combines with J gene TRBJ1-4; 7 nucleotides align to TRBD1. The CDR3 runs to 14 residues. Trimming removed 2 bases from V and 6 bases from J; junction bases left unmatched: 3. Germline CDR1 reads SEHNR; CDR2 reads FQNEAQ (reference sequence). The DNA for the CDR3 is TGTGCCAGCAGCTTATTCGACAGGGATGAAAAACTGTTTTTT. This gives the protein CASSLFDRDEKLFF.

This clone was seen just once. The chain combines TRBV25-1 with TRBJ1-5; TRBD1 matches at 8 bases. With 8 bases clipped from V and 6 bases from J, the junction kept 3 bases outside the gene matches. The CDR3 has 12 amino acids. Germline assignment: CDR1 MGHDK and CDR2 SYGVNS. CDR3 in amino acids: CASRQGFQPQHF. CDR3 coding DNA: TGTGCCAGCCGACAGGGGTTTCAGCCCCAGCATTTT. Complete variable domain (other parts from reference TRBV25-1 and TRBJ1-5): EADIYQTPRYLVIGTGKKITLECSQTMGHDKMYWYQQDPGMELHLIHYSYGVNSTEKGDLSSESTVSRIRTEHFPLTLESARPSHTSQYLCASRQGFQPQHFGDGTRLSIL.

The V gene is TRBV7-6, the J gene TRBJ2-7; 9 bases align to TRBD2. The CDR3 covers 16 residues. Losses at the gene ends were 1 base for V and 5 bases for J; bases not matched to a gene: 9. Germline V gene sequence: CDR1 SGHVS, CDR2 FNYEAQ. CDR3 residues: CASSLGGGRALDEQYF. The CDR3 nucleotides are TGTGCCAGCAGCTTAGGGGGCGGGAGGGCCCTGGACGAGCAGTACTTC. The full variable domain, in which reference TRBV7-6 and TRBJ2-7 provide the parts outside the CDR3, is GAGVSQSPRYKVTKRGQDVALRCDPISGHVSLYWYRQALGQGPEFLTYFNYEAQQDKSGLPNDRFSAERPEGSISTLTIQRTEQRDSAMYRCASSLGGGRALDEQYFGPGTRLTVT.

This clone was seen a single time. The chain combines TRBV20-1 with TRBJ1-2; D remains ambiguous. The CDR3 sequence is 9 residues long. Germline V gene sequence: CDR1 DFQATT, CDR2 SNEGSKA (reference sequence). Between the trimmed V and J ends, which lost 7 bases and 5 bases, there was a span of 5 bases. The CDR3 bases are TGCAGTGTAGTATATGGCTACACCTTC. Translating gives CSVVYGYTF.

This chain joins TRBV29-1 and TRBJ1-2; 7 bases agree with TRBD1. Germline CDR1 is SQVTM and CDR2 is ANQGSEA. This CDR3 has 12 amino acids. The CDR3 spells CSLEDRHYGYTF. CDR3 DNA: TGCAGTCTGGAGGACAGGCATTATGGCTACACCTTC.

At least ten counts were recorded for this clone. In DNA, the CDR3 is TGTGCCAGTAGTCCCAGGACTCTTAACAATGAGCAGTTCTTC. Its translation is CASSPRTLNNEQFF. V is TRBV19 and J is TRBJ2-1, with a possible D match to TRBD2 (5 bases). V was pared by 5 bases and J by 5 bases, with 13 bases between. CDR1 LNHDA and CDR2 SQIVND come from the germline V gene (reference sequence). This CDR3 comprises 14 residues.